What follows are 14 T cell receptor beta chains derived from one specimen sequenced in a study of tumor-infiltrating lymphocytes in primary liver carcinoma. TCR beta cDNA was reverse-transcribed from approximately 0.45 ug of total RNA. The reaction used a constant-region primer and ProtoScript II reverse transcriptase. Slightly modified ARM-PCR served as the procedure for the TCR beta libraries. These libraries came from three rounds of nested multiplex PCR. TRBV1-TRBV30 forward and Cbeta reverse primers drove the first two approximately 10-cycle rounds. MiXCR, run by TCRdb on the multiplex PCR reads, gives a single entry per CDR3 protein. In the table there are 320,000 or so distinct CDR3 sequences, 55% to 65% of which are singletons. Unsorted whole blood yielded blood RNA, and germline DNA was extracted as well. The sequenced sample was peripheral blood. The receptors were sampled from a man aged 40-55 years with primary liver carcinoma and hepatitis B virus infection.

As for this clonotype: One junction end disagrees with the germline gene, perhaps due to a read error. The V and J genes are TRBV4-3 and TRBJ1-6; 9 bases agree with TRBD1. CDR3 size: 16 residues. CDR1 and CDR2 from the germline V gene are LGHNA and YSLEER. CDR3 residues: CASSPRQGVDNSALHF. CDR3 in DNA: TGCGCCAGCAGCCCCCGACAGGGGGTCGATAATTCAGCCCTCCACTTT.

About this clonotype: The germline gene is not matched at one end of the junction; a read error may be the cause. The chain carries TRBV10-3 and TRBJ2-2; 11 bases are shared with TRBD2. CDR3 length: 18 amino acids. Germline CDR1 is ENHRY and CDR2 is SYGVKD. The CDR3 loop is CDISLPTSGSRNTGELFF. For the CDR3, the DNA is TGTGACATCAGCCTACCTACTAGCGGGAGTCGGAACACCGGGGAGCTGTTTTTT.

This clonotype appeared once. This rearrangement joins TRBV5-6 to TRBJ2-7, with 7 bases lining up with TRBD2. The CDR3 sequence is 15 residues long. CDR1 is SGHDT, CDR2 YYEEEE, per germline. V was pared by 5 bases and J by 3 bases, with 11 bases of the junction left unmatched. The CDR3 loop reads CASSTGGNLIYEQYF. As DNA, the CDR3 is TGTGCCAGCAGTACCGGGGGGAATCTTATCTACGAGCAGTACTTC.

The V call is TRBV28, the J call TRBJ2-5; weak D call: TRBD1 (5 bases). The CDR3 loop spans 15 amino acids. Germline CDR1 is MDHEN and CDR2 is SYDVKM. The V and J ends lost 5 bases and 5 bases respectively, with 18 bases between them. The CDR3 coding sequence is TGTGCCAGCAGTCCGACGACAGTGGCTATCGAGACCCAGTACTTC. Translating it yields CASSPTTVAIETQYF.

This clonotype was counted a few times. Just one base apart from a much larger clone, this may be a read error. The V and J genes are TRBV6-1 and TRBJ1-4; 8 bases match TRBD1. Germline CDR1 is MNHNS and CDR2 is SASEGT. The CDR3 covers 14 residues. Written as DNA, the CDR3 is TGTGCCAGCAGTAAGGACAGGGAGAGTGAAAACCTGTTTTTT. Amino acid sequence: CASSKDRESENLFF.

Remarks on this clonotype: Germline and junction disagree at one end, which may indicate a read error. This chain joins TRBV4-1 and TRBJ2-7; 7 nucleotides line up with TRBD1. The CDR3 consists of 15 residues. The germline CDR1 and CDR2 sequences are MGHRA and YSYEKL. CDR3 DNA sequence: TGTGCCAGCAGCCAAGATCAGGGGGACACCCCTATAGGGTACTTC. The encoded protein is CASSQDQGDTPIGYF.

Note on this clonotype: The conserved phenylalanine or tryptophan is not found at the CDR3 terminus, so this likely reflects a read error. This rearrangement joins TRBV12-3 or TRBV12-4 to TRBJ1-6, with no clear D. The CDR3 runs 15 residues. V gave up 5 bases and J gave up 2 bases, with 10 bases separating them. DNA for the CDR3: TGTGCCAGCAGTCCGAAAAGTACCTATAATTCACCCCTCCACTCT. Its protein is CASSPKSTYNSPLHS.

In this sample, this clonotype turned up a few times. The CDR3 DNA reads TGCGCCAGCAGCTTACAGACTATCGATGAGCAGTTCTTC. Encoded protein: CASSLQTIDEQFF. The V and J genes are TRBV5-1 and TRBJ2-1, with D maybe TRBD2 (5 bases). The germline gives CDR1 SGHRS, CDR2 YFSETQ. The germline V and J ends were trimmed by 2 bases and 8 bases, with 11 bases remaining between them. The CDR3 has 13 residues.

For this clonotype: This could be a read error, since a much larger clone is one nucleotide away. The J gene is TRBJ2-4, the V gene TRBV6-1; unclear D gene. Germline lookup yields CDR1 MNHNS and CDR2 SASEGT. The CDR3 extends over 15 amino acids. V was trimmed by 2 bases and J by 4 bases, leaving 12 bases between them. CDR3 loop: CASSETIWWKNIQYF. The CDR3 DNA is TGTGCCAGCAGTGAAACGATTTGGTGGAAAAACATTCAGTACTTC.

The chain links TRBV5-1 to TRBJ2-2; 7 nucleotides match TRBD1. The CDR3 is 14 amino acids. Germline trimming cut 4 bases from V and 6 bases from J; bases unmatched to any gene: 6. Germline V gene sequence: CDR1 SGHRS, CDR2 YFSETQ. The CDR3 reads CASSLQGTPGELFF. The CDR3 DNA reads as TGCGCCAGCAGCCTACAGGGGACCCCCGGGGAGCTGTTTTTT. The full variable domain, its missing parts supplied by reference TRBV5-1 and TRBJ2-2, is KAGVTQTPRYLIKTRGQQVTLSCSPISGHRSVSWYQQTPGQGLQFLFEYFSETQRNKGNFPGRFSGRQFSNSRSEMNVSTLELGDSALYLCASSLQGTPGELFFGEGSRLTVL.

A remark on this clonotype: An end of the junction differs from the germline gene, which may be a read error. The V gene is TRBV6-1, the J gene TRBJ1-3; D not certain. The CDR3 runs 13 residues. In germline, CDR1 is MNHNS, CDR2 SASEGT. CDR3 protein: CASSETSGSTKYF. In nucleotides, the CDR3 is TGTGCCAGCAGTGAGACCTCGGGAAGCACCAAATATTTT.

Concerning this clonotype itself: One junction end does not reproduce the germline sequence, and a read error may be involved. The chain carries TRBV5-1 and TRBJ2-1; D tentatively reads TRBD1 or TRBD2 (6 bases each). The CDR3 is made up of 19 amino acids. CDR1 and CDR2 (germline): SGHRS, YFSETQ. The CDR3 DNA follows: TGCGCCAACAGCCTCCCTGCAGGGGAGGTGAAAAGCTCTTACAATGAGCAGTTCTTC. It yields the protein CANSLPAGEVKSSYNEQFF.

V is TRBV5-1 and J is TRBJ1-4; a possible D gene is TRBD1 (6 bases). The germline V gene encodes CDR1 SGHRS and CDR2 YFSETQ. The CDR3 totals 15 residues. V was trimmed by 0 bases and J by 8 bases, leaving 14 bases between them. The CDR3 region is CASSLEGRGIEKLFF. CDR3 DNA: TGCGCCAGCAGCTTGGAGGGCAGGGGCATCGAAAAACTGTTTTTT.

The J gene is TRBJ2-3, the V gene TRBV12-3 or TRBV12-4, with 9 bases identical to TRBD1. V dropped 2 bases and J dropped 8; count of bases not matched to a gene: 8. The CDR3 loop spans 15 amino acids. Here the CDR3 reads CASSLIQGAIVTQYF. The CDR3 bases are TGTGCCAGCAGTTTAATACAGGGGGCGATAGTTACGCAGTATTTT.